Below, 7 T cell receptor beta chains from the same sample are listed, as sequenced in a study of T cell repertoires in cytomegalovirus infection. TCRdb processed the reads anew with MiXCR; each CDR3 protein has one entry. The sample holds roughly 500,000 distinct CDR3 sequences; 15% to 20% are singletons and the top ten take around 25%. The material sequenced was CD8+ T cells from PBMCs. Receptors originate from a human donor in good health (CMV status not recorded). Some clones in this sample may be carry-over from other donors' samples.

This clonotype has at least ten counts. The chain uses TRBV28 and TRBJ2-1; 9 nucleotides align to TRBD2. The V gene end was trimmed by 4 bases and the J gene end by 7 bases; junction bases not matched to a gene: 8. The CDR3 covers 15 residues. Looked up from germline, CDR1 is MDHEN and CDR2 is SYDVKM. CDR3 sequence reads: CASSYGVAGENEQFF. In DNA, the CDR3 is TGTGCCAGCAGTTACGGGGTAGCGGGAGAGAATGAGCAGTTCTTC.

This clonotype was seen a handful of times. The rearrangement links TRBV10-3 to TRBJ2-1; no clear D. V was cut by 11 bases and J by 8 bases, with 10 bases left in between. The CDR3 has 10 residues. CDR1 and CDR2 (germline): ENHRY, SYGVKD. CDR3 nucleotide sequence: TGTGCCGTCAAAGACCATGAGCAGTTCTTC. It yields the protein CAVKDHEQFF.

The chain carries TRBV10-3 and TRBJ2-7; D not resolved. The CDR3 contains 15 residues. Germline V gene lookup returns CDR1 ENHRY and CDR2 SYGVKD. V gave up 4 bases and J gave up 2 bases, with 15 bases separating them. CDR3 nucleotides: TGTGCCATCAGTGTACAAGAAACACACCCCTACGAGCAGTACTTC. Translating it yields CAISVQETHPYEQYF.

Ten or more counts support this clonotype. This chain links TRBV7-8 with TRBJ2-7; unclear D gene. V shed 6 bases and J shed 0 bases, with 15 bases lying between them. Germline V CDR1 and CDR2: SGHVS, FQNEAQ. The CDR3 is 15 residues long. The CDR3 is CASRYGPLISYEQYF. CDR3 nucleotides: TGTGCCAGCAGATACGGACCCTTAATCTCCTACGAGCAGTACTTC.

There are a few counts of this clonotype. The chain links TRBV4-2 to TRBJ2-1; D remains unclear. V was cut by 4 bases and J by 9 bases, with 10 bases left in between. CDR3 length: 12 residues. Germline V gene sequence: CDR1 LGHNA, CDR2 YNFKEQ. DNA for the CDR3: TGTGCCAGCAGCCGAGAGGTAACTGAGCAGTTCTTC. This codes for CASSREVTEQFF.

This clonotype has just one count. A read error is likely, as this CDR3 ends without the conserved phenylalanine or tryptophan. The chain is built from TRBV6-2 or TRBV6-3 and TRBJ2-1; 8 positions match TRBD2. Germline V CDR1 and CDR2: MNHEY, SVGEGT. This CDR3 contains 17 residues. V dropped 2 bases and J dropped 3; count of bases not matched to a gene: 9. The CDR3 DNA sequence: TGTGCCAGCAGTTACCCTTCTAGCGGGTCGCTCTACAATGAGCAGTTCTTA. It yields the protein CASSYPSSGSLYNEQFL.

This clonotype appeared many times. The chain is built from TRBV7-3 and TRBJ1-1; weak D call: TRBD1 (5 bases). V was pared by 5 bases and J by 1 base, with 17 bases between. CDR3 length equals 16 residues. Germline-derived CDR1 and CDR2 are SGHTA and FQGTGA. The CDR3 DNA sequence: TGTGCCAGCAGCCCAAATAGAAGACAGAAGAACACTGAAGCTTTCTTT. It encodes CASSPNRRQKNTEAFF.